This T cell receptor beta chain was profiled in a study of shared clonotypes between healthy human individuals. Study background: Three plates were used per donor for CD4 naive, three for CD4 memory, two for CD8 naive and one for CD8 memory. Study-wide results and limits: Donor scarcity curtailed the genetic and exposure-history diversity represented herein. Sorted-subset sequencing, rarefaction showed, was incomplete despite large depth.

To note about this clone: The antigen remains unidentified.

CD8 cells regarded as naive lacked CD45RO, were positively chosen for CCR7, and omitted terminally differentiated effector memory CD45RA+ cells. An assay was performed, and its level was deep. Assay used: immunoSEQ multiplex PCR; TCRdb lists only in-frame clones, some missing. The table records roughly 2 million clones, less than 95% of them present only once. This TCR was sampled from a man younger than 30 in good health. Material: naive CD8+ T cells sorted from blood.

The CDR3 region has the DNA TGCGCCAGCAGCCAAACCACCGGGGAGCTGTTTTTT. Its protein product is CASSQTTGELFF. The rearrangement joins TRBV4-1 to TRBJ2-2; D is undetermined. The CDR3 extends over 12 amino acids. Trimming stripped 2 bases from V and 4 bases from J, with 2 bases between. Germline values: CDR1 MGHRA, CDR2 YSYEKL.